Each of the 27 T cell receptor beta chains below was sequenced from the same sample in a study of T-cell reconstitution after alpha-beta-depleted transplantation in children. Construction of the TCRbeta library involved unique molecular identifiers. MiXCR, applied by TCRdb to the PCR reads, yields one record per CDR3 protein. Of about a million distinct CDR3 sequences detected, roughly 29% appear once; the ten largest clones hold under 30%. The sample consisted of PBMCs, mostly from graft donor cells, taken 360 days after TCRalphabeta/CD19-depleted stem cell transplant. All receptors come from a boy less than two years old who had a stem cell transplant for SCID, so the T cells may come from the graft donor.

This clonotype showed up just a few times. The chain couples TRBV12-5 to TRBJ2-1, with 10 bases fitting TRBD1. V dropped 5 bases and J dropped 7; count of bases not matched to a gene: 5. From germline, CDR1 is LGHNT and CDR2 FRNRAP. The CDR3 consists of 14 residues. Written as DNA, the CDR3 is TGTGCTAGTGGTCCGACAGGGGGCCGGAATGAGCAGTTCTTC. Its translation: CASGPTGGRNEQFF.

This clonotype has a count of ten or more. The J gene is TRBJ2-3, the V gene TRBV29-1; tentative D call: TRBD1 (5 bases). Germline values: CDR1 SQVTM, CDR2 ANQGSEA. The CDR3 spans 12 residues. Trimming pared 3 bases from V and 3 bases from J, leaving 7 bases between. The CDR3 region is CSVDRATDTQYF. The CDR3 nucleotides read TGCAGCGTTGACAGGGCGACAGATACGCAGTATTTT.

DNA for the CDR3: TGTGCCAGCAGTGAGGCCTACCTTGGAGAGACCCAGTACTTC. Translating it yields CASSEAYLGETQYF. The V and J genes are TRBV2 and TRBJ2-5; unclear D gene. This CDR3 spans 14 amino acids. The V gene's germline CDR1 is SNHLY and CDR2 FYNNEI. Trimming took off 3 bases at V and 4 bases at J, with 12 bases between the two ends.

The chain joins TRBV4-2 to TRBJ2-3, with TRBD1 identical over 9 bases. This CDR3 has 15 amino acids. CDR1 LGHNA and CDR2 YNFKEQ come from the germline V gene. V was clipped by 0 bases and J by 3 bases; unmatched bases: 1. The CDR3 is CASSQDGTGTDTQYF. CDR3 bases: TGTGCCAGCAGCCAAGATGGGACAGGGACAGATACGCAGTATTTT.

This clonotype appeared a few times. V gene TRBV29-1 combines with J gene TRBJ1-1; D not resolved. The V gene's germline CDR1 is SQVTM and CDR2 ANQGSEA. The V end lost 4 bases, the J end lost 2 bases, and 11 bases lay between the germline ends. CDR3 length equals 13 residues. The CDR3 protein is CSVAGRPNTEAFF. CDR3 sequence (DNA): TGCAGCGTTGCGGGTCGCCCAAACACTGAAGCTTTCTTT.

The sample holds many counts of this clonotype. The chain employs TRBV7-8 and TRBJ1-1; D gene ambiguous. The CDR3 contains 13 residues. The V end was cut by 11 bases, the J end by 1 base, with 14 bases between. Germline CDR1 is SGHVS and CDR2 is FQNEAQ. This chain's CDR3 is CALTEQTNTEAFF. The CDR3 DNA is TGTGCCCTTACGGAACAGACGAACACTGAAGCTTTCTTT.

The gene calls are TRBV12-3 or TRBV12-4 and TRBJ2-1; 7 bases fit TRBD1. With V trimmed by 1 base and J by 4 bases, 7 bases remained unmatched. This CDR3 comprises 16 residues. The CDR3 here is CASSLELGQLYNEQFF. In nucleotides, the CDR3 is TGTGCCAGCAGTTTAGAACTGGGACAGCTATACAATGAGCAGTTCTTC.

V and J are TRBV12-3 or TRBV12-4 and TRBJ2-1; 7 bases line up with TRBD1. V lost 5 bases to trimming and J lost 6 bases; unmatched junction nucleotides: 10. The CDR3 extends over 15 amino acids. CDR3 in amino acids: CASSPGQPRVNEQFF. The CDR3 nucleotides read TGTGCCAGCAGTCCGGGACAGCCTAGGGTCAATGAGCAGTTCTTC.

The chain employs TRBV4-2 and TRBJ2-1; no firm D call. Germline V lookup: CDR1 LGHNA, CDR2 YNFKEQ. V was shortened by 0 bases and J by 8 bases, with 8 bases between the two germline ends. CDR3 length: 13 residues. This chain's CDR3 is CASSQEPPDEQFF. The CDR3 DNA reads TGTGCCAGCAGCCAAGAGCCCCCCGATGAGCAGTTCTTC.

V gene TRBV5-5 combines with J gene TRBJ2-7; TRBD1 is a possible D gene (9 bases). CDR1 and CDR2 from the germline V gene are SGHKS and YYEKEE (reference sequence). This CDR3 region has 16 residues. Between the trimmed V and J ends, which lost 4 bases and 2 bases, there was a span of 19 bases. CDR3 sequence (DNA): TGTGCCAGCAGCCTGGGACAGGGCGGGAGGACCTACGAGCAGTACTTC. It specifies CASSLGQGGRTYEQYF.

The chain employs TRBV29-1 and TRBJ1-4; the D gene is possibly TRBD1 (5 bases). Germline CDR1 and CDR2: SQVTM and ANQGSEA. The CDR3 covers 14 residues. Trimming took 7 bases from V and 7 from J, leaving 19 bases between them. The CDR3 sequence: CSAIGGGSSEKLFF. The DNA for the CDR3 is TGCAGCGCGATAGGCGGGGGGAGTAGTGAAAAACTGTTTTTT. The complete variable domain, with remaining parts taken from reference TRBV29-1 and TRBJ1-4, reads SAVISQKPSRDICQRGTSLTIQCQVDSQVTMMFWYRQQPGQSLTLIATANQGSEATYESGFVIDKFPISRPNLTFSTLTVSNMSPEDSSIYLCSAIGGGSSEKLFFGSGTQLSVL.

The table lists this clonotype with a few counts. The V call is TRBV7-9, the J call TRBJ2-3; D perhaps matches TRBD2 (5 bases). Germline-derived CDR1 and CDR2 are SEHNR and FQNEAQ (reference sequence). The CDR3 is 17 amino acids. With 1 base removed from V and 2 bases from J, the gap between germline ends came to 16 bases. The CDR3 nucleotides read TGTGCCAGCAGCTTAGGAGTGCGAGGACTGGTCACAGATACGCAGTATTTT. As protein: CASSLGVRGLVTDTQYF.

J is TRBJ1-2 and V is TRBV12-3 or TRBV12-4; possibly TRBD1 for D (5 bases). V lost 7 bases to trimming and J lost 2 bases, with 17 bases between them. The CDR3 has 15 residues. As DNA, the CDR3 is TGTGCCAGCACCACCGCTCCAGGGCCAAACTATGGCTACACCTTC. Translation: CASTTAPGPNYGYTF.

This clonotype was counted only a few times. This chain connects TRBV12-3 or TRBV12-4 to TRBJ1-1; D is undetermined. V lost 3 bases and J lost 5, with 7 bases in between. The CDR3 totals 12 residues. CDR3: CASSFADTEAFF. The CDR3 coding sequence is TGTGCCAGCAGTTTTGCGGATACTGAAGCTTTCTTT.

The V and J genes are TRBV4-2 and TRBJ2-7, with 8 bases identical to TRBD1. The CDR3 has 17 residues. Germline CDR1 and CDR2: LGHNA and YNFKEQ. After removal of 4 bases from V and 4 bases from J, the junction contained 15 bases not matched to a gene. The CDR3 bases are TGTGCCAGCAGCCCAAATCCGGACAGGGAAGGCAGATACGAGCAGTACTTC. It is translated as CASSPNPDREGRYEQYF.

This clonotype was seen only a few times. The gene calls are TRBV29-1 and TRBJ2-3; unclear D gene. V shed 0 bases and J shed 3 bases, with 7 bases lying between them. The CDR3 covers 13 residues. Germline CDR1 is SQVTM and CDR2 is ANQGSEA. The CDR3 reads CSVEEYPTDTQYF. The CDR3 DNA sequence: TGCAGCGTTGAAGAGTACCCTACAGATACGCAGTATTTT.

This rearrangement joins TRBV5-1 to TRBJ1-2; D possibly corresponds to TRBD1 (6 bases). This CDR3 spans 15 amino acids. V lost 3 bases and J lost 3, with 15 bases in between. Germline CDR1 reads SGHRS; CDR2 reads YFSETQ. The CDR3 loop is CASSSRGRGDYGYTF. The CDR3 DNA follows: TGCGCCAGCAGCTCACGGGGCAGGGGCGACTATGGCTACACCTTC.

In its sample, this clonotype was seen a few times. V and J are TRBV2 and TRBJ2-1, with a tentative D call TRBD1 (6 bases). This CDR3 has 13 residues. V was clipped by 8 bases and J by 5 bases, with 13 bases between them. Germline-derived CDR1 and CDR2 are SNHLY and FYNNEI. The DNA for the CDR3 is TGTGCCAGCGGACAGAGAATTGACAATGAGCAGTTCTTC. Protein product: CASGQRIDNEQFF.

The J gene is TRBJ2-1, the V gene TRBV30, with D perhaps assigned TRBD1 or TRBD2 (5 bases each). Germline V gives CDR1 GTSNPN, CDR2 SVGIG (reference sequence). V lost 4 bases and J lost 6, with 19 bases in between. There are 15 residues in the CDR3. The CDR3 sequence: CAWTGRGILSNEQFF. The CDR3 bases are TGTGCCTGGACTGGTCGGGGCATTTTATCCAATGAGCAGTTCTTC.

This clonotype was counted between two and nine times. CDR3 DNA: TGTGCCAGCAGTTTGGGAACAGGGTTTTTATCCACTGAAGCTTTCTTT. Translating gives CASSLGTGFLSTEAFF. The chain couples TRBV12-3 or TRBV12-4 to TRBJ1-1, with D perhaps matching TRBD1 (6 bases). This CDR3 comprises 16 residues. V lost 3 bases to trimming and J lost 4 bases, with 18 bases between them.

This clonotype was detected only a few times. The chain uses TRBV20-1 and TRBJ2-7, with 9 nucleotides matching TRBD1. The CDR3 extends over 14 amino acids. Germline V gives CDR1 DFQATT, CDR2 SNEGSKA (reference sequence). J gave up 4 bases and V 6 bases, and 10 bases lay outside the gene matches. This chain's CDR3 is CSAAEGTGLYEQYF. The CDR3 DNA follows: TGCAGTGCCGCTGAAGGGACAGGGCTATACGAGCAGTACTTC.

J is TRBJ1-2 and V is TRBV12-3 or TRBV12-4; D uncertain. V lost 6 bases, J lost 0 bases, and 14 bases lay in between. The CDR3 extends over 15 amino acids. The CDR3: CASSPGGPANYGYTF. In nucleotides, the CDR3 is TGTGCCAGCAGCCCCGGAGGGCCAGCTAACTATGGCTACACCTTC.

This clonotype was detected a few times. The chain links TRBV7-7 to TRBJ2-2; D unresolved. The germline CDR1 and CDR2 sequences are SSHAT and FNYEAQ (reference sequence). The CDR3 is 13 residues long. V lost 4 bases and J lost 4, with 7 bases in between. DNA for the CDR3: TGTGCCAGCAGCTCCCCGAGCACCGGGGAGCTGTTTTTT. Translated: CASSSPSTGELFF. The full variable domain, with the rest looked up from reference TRBV7-7 and TRBJ2-2, is GAGVSQSPRYKVTKRGQDVTLRCDPISSHATLYWYQQALGQGPEFLTYFNYEAQPDKSGLPSDRFSAERPEGSISTLTIQRTEQRDSAMYRCASSSPSTGELFFGEGSRLTVL.

The V call is TRBV25-1, the J call TRBJ1-1; possible D gene TRBD1, 6 bases. Germline lookup yields CDR1 MGHDK and CDR2 SYGVNS. CDR3 size: 16 residues. The ends were cut back, 3 bases at V and 7 bases at J, with 21 bases in the middle. CDR3 region: CASSDRGLVGAGEAFF. The CDR3 DNA follows: TGTGCCAGCAGTGATCGAGGTTTAGTGGGGGCGGGTGAAGCTTTCTTT.

The chain employs TRBV5-1 and TRBJ2-3, with 8 bases aligning to TRBD2. Looked up from germline, CDR1 is SGHRS and CDR2 is YFSETQ. The CDR3 runs 15 residues. The J segment lost 6 bases and the V segment lost 4 bases, leaving 10 bases of the junction unmatched. The chain's CDR3 is CASSQPGTRGDTQYF. CDR3 nucleotide sequence: TGCGCCAGCAGCCAACCCGGGACTAGGGGGGATACGCAGTATTTT. Drawing the rest from reference TRBV5-1 and TRBJ2-3, the complete variable domain is KAGVTQTPRYLIKTRGQQVTLSCSPISGHRSVSWYQQTPGQGLQFLFEYFSETQRNKGNFPGRFSGRQFSNSRSEMNVSTLELGDSALYLCASSQPGTRGDTQYFGPGTRLTVL.

For this clonotype: The junction shows a germline mismatch at one end, possibly a read error. The rearrangement joins TRBV4-3 to TRBJ2-3; 9 nucleotides agree with TRBD1. The germline V gene encodes CDR1 LGHNA and CDR2 YSLEER. There are 14 residues in the CDR3. Written as DNA, the CDR3 is TGCGCCAGCAGCCCGGGACAGGGCACAAATACGCAGTATTTT. This gives the protein CASSPGQGTNTQYF.

There are a few counts of this clonotype. The chain employs TRBV5-6 and TRBJ2-7; D remains unclear. This CDR3 is built from 12 residues. V was cut by 2 bases and J by 7 bases, with 10 bases left in between. Looked up from germline, CDR1 is SGHDT and CDR2 is YYEEEE. The CDR3 region has the DNA TGTGCCAGCAGCTTTTTTCCCTGGGAGCAGTACTTC. Protein product: CASSFFPWEQYF.